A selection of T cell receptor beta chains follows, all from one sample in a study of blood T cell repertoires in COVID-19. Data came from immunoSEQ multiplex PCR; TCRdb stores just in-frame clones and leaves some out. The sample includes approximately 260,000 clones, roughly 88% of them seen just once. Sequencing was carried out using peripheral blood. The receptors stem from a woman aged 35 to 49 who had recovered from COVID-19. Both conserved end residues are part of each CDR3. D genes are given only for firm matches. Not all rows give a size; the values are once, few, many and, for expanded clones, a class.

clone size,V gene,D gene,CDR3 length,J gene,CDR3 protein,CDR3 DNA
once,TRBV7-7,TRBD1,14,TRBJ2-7,CALRPDRASYEQYF,TGTGCTTTGCGACCGGACAGGGCCTCCTACGAGCAGTACTTC
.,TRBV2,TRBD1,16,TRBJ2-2,CASRFQDRGATGELFF,TGTGCCAGCAGATTTCAGGACAGGGGAGCCACCGGGGAGCTGTTTTTT
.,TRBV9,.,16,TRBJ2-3,CASSVEGGASTDTQYF,TGTGCCAGCAGCGTAGAGGGCGGGGCCAGCACAGATACGCAGTATTTT
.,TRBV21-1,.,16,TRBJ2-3,CASSRRGRRDTDTQYF,TGTGCCAGCAGCAGGCGCGGGAGGCGTGACACAGATACGCAGTATTTT
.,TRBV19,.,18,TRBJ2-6,CASSHGGRSNSGANVLTF,TGTGCCAGTAGTCATGGGGGCCGCTCCAACTCTGGGGCCAACGTCCTGACTTTC
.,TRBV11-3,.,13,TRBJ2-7,CASSLGTVYEQYF,TGTGCCAGCAGCTTAGGGACAGTCTACGAGCAGTACTTC
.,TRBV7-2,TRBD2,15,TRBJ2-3,CASSLGLAATDTQYF,TGTGCCAGCAGCTTAGGGCTAGCGGCCACAGATACGCAGTATTTT
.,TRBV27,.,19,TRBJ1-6,CASSMKQPGDRHFNSPLHF,TGTGCCAGCAGTATGAAACAACCGGGAGACCGACATTTCAATTCACCCCTCCACTTT
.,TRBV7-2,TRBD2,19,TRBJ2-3,CASSDREGLAFASTDTQYF,TGTGCCAGCAGCGACCGCGAGGGACTAGCTTTTGCGAGCACAGATACGCAGTATTTT
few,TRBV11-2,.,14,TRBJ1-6,CASSLGDTYSPLHF,TGTGCCAGCAGCTTGGGGGACACTTATTCACCCCTCCACTTT
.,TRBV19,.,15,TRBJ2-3,CASSIPLRQADTQYF,TGTGCCAGTAGTATCCCCCTGAGGCAAGCAGATACGCAGTATTTT